A single sample gave rise to the 30 T cell receptor beta chains below, sequenced in a study of blood T cell repertoires in COVID-19. Some clones are missing from TCRdb's copy, which holds only in-frame ones; the method was immunoSEQ multiplex PCR. The data contain about 44,000 clones, approximately 82% of them singletons. Sequencing was carried out using peripheral blood. All receptors derive from a woman aged 70-85 years with acute or convalescent COVID-19.

This clone was counted a few times. The rearrangement links TRBV19 to TRBJ2-2; D gene uncertain. The CDR3 has 13 residues. V was shortened by 7 bases and J by 4 bases, with 10 bases between the two germline ends. CDR1 and CDR2 (germline): LNHDA, SQIVND (reference sequence). CDR3 residues: CASNNLFTGELFF. The CDR3, as DNA: TGTGCCAGTAATAATCTCTTCACCGGGGAGCTGTTTTTT.

V is TRBV19 and J is TRBJ2-3; 10 bases match TRBD2. V dropped 5 bases and J dropped 4; count of bases not matched to a gene: 15. The CDR3 totals 18 residues. Germline V lookup: CDR1 LNHDA, CDR2 SQIVND (reference sequence). The CDR3 spells CASSLKSAGLAEADTQYF. The CDR3 nucleotides read TGTGCCAGTAGTCTTAAGAGTGCCGGACTAGCGGAGGCAGATACGCAGTATTTT.

This rearrangement joins TRBV11-3 to TRBJ2-1; TRBD2 matches at 8 bases. The germline V gene encodes CDR1 SGHNT and CDR2 YENEEA. The J segment lost 4 bases and the V segment lost 3 bases, leaving 11 bases of the junction unmatched. The CDR3 contains 17 residues. CDR3 sequence reads: CASSFGAGLAGYNEQFF. DNA of the CDR3: TGTGCCAGCAGCTTTGGGGCAGGGCTAGCGGGTTACAATGAGCAGTTCTTC.

This sequence joins TRBV7-9 and TRBJ2-1, with 9 bases lining up with TRBD2. The germline gives CDR1 SEHNR, CDR2 FQNEAQ (reference sequence). The V gene end was trimmed by 1 base and the J gene end by 6 bases; junction bases not matched to a gene: 13. The CDR3 has 18 residues. Here the CDR3 DNA reads TGTGCCAGCAGCTTAGAAAGGGTGTTAGCGGGAGTGGGCAATGAGCAGTTCTTC. This sequence encodes CASSLERVLAGVGNEQFF.

The chain couples TRBV7-3 to TRBJ1-1; perhaps TRBD1 as D (5 bases). The CDR3 is 14 amino acids. Germline CDR1 and CDR2: SGHTA and FQGTGA. Trimming stripped 5 bases from V and 6 bases from J, with 16 bases between. The CDR3, as DNA: TGTGCCAGCAGCAGAGGAACCTCAGGGTCTGAAGCTTTCTTT. It is translated as CASSRGTSGSEAFF.

The chain joins TRBV18 to TRBJ1-5, with TRBD1 identical over 7 bases. The J segment lost 11 bases and the V segment lost 3 bases, leaving 7 bases of the junction unmatched. This CDR3 is built from 13 residues. Germline CDR1 is KGHSH and CDR2 is LQKENI. The CDR3 DNA is TGTGCCAGCTCACCGGGGGACAGCAAGACCCAGCATTTT. Its protein product is CASSPGDSKTQHF.

In its sample, this clone was seen once. The rearrangement links TRBV6-2 or TRBV6-3 to TRBJ2-5, with D uncertain. The CDR3 is made up of 14 amino acids. CDR1 is MNHEY, CDR2 SVGEGT, per germline. With 2 bases removed from V and 1 base from J, the gap between germline ends came to 8 bases. The CDR3 here is CASSYILVQETQYF. In DNA form, the CDR3 reads TGTGCCAGCAGTTACATCCTAGTCCAAGAGACCCAGTACTTC.

The chain uses TRBV11-1 and TRBJ2-7, with D possibly matching TRBD1 (5 bases). The V gene's germline CDR1 is SGHAT and CDR2 FQDESV (reference sequence). The length of the CDR3 is 13 residues. The V and J ends lost 5 bases and 2 bases respectively, with 10 bases between them. In DNA form, the CDR3 reads TGTGCCAGCAGCCAAGGGGCCGCCTACGAGCAGTACTTC. This codes for CASSQGAAYEQYF.

This clone was detected a few times. The V and J genes are TRBV10-1 and TRBJ1-1; D call uncertain. Germline assignment: CDR1 WNHNN and CDR2 SYGVQD (reference sequence). The CDR3 is 14 amino acids. V dropped 0 bases and J dropped 6 bases, with 11 bases sitting between them. CDR3 protein: CASSESAGRAEAFF. In nucleotides, the CDR3 is TGCGCCAGCAGTGAGTCTGCGGGTAGGGCTGAAGCTTTCTTT.

The gene calls are TRBV19 and TRBJ2-7; unclear D gene. The V end lost 8 bases, the J end lost 3 bases, and 8 bases lay between the germline ends. This CDR3 region has 11 residues. Germline V lookup: CDR1 LNHDA, CDR2 SQIVND (reference sequence). The CDR3 region has the DNA TGTGCCAGTGGCCCCATCTACGAGCAGTACTTC. It specifies CASGPIYEQYF.

This chain connects TRBV9 to TRBJ2-5; 7 bases are shared with TRBD1. V lost 0 bases, J lost 4 bases, and 3 bases stayed unmatched. Germline V CDR1 and CDR2: SGDLS, YYNGEE. The CDR3 covers 14 residues. The CDR3 DNA reads TGTGCCAGCAGCGTAGGACAGGGCGGAGAGACCCAGTACTTC. It translates to CASSVGQGGETQYF.

This sequence joins TRBV12-3 or TRBV12-4 and TRBJ2-7; D uncertain. Trimming shortened V by 2 bases and J by 3 bases, and 5 bases separated the two germline ends. The CDR3 is made up of 12 amino acids. CDR3: CASSLTLYEQYF. The CDR3, as DNA: TGTGCCAGCAGTTTAACTCTCTACGAGCAGTACTTC.

The rearrangement links TRBV6-5 to TRBJ1-2; D is perhaps TRBD1 (5 bases). Germline V CDR1 and CDR2: MNHEY, SVGAGI. V was pared by 6 bases and J by 4 bases, with 18 bases between. The CDR3 is 15 residues long. The CDR3 DNA follows: TGTGCCAGCAGCCGAGACAGTTCACCCTCCTATGGCTACACCTTC. Protein sequence: CASSRDSSPSYGYTF.

In this sample, this clone turned up a few times. The V and J genes are TRBV9 and TRBJ2-3, with 7 bases aligning to TRBD1. Germline assignment: CDR1 SGDLS and CDR2 YYNGEE. This CDR3 spans 16 amino acids. Trimming cost V 0 bases and J 3 bases; bases outside gene matches: 7. The CDR3 DNA sequence: TGTGCCAGCAGCGTAGGGTTAGGGGGCGCGACAGATACGCAGTATTTT. Amino acids: CASSVGLGGATDTQYF.

The chain uses TRBV24-1 and TRBJ1-2; 7 bases map to TRBD1. The CDR3 runs 16 residues. Trimming removed 0 bases from V and 4 bases from J; junction bases left unmatched: 7. The germline gives CDR1 KGHDR, CDR2 SFDVKD. The CDR3 sequence: CATSDLRQGGIYGYTF. The CDR3 DNA is TGTGCCACCAGTGATTTGCGACAGGGTGGGATCTATGGCTACACCTTC.

The J gene is TRBJ1-5, the V gene TRBV5-1, with a tentative D call TRBD1 (5 bases). This CDR3 comprises 15 residues. The ends were cut back, 0 bases at V and 7 bases at J, with 14 bases in the middle. Germline CDR1 SGHRS, CDR2 YFSETQ. In DNA form, the CDR3 reads TGCGCCAGCAGCTTGGCCGGGGGGACGGGCCAGCCCCAGCATTTT. This encodes CASSLAGGTGQPQHF. Full variable domain (remainder filled in from reference TRBV5-1 and TRBJ1-5): KAGVTQTPRYLIKTRGQQVTLSCSPISGHRSVSWYQQTPGQGLQFLFEYFSETQRNKGNFPGRFSGRQFSNSRSEMNVSTLELGDSALYLCASSLAGGTGQPQHFGDGTRLSIL.

V gene TRBV5-1 combines with J gene TRBJ2-2; D is unclear. The CDR3 runs 13 residues. Germline assignment: CDR1 SGHRS and CDR2 YFSETQ. V was shortened by 4 bases and J by 5 bases, with 9 bases between the two germline ends. The CDR3 sequence: CASSPSETGELFF. The CDR3, as DNA: TGCGCCAGCAGCCCGTCGGAGACCGGGGAGCTGTTTTTT.

The chain is built from TRBV27 and TRBJ2-3; 14 positions match TRBD2. The CDR3 has 16 residues. Germline V CDR1 and CDR2: MNHEY, SMNVEV (reference sequence). The J segment lost 6 bases and the V segment lost 3 bases, leaving 5 bases of the junction unmatched. The CDR3 loop is CASSLTSGRALDTQYF. The CDR3 DNA follows: TGTGCCAGCAGTTTGACTAGCGGGAGGGCCTTGGATACGCAGTATTTT.

This sequence joins TRBV6-5 and TRBJ2-7; TRBD1 agrees at 11 bases. In germline, CDR1 is MNHEY, CDR2 SVGAGI. The CDR3 totals 14 residues. V was pared by 5 bases and J by 6 bases, with 6 bases of the junction left unmatched. CDR3 nucleotides: TGTGCCAGCAGTCCGGGACAGGGGGGCCTCGAGCAGTACTTC. Amino acid sequence: CASSPGQGGLEQYF.

The V and J genes are TRBV19 and TRBJ2-5; D is perhaps TRBD2 (6 bases). The CDR3 contains 12 residues. Germline V gene data show CDR1 as LNHDA and CDR2 as SQIVND (reference sequence). V shed 7 bases and J shed 1 base, with 7 bases lying between them. CDR3 sequence (DNA): TGTGCCAGTATGGGGGGCCAAGAGACCCAGTACTTC. Its protein is CASMGGQETQYF.

The CDR3 DNA reads TGCAGTGCTAGTAAAGCGGGAGGAAGCTCCTACGAGCAGTACTTC. It is translated as CSASKAGGSSYEQYF. The V call is TRBV20-1, the J call TRBJ2-7; TRBD2 aligns across 9 bases. Germline assignment: CDR1 DFQATT and CDR2 SNEGSKA (reference sequence). The CDR3 totals 15 residues. Trimming cost V 3 bases and J 0 bases; bases outside gene matches: 6.

This chain connects TRBV7-8 to TRBJ2-5; no reliable D call. The V end was cut by 2 bases, the J end by 0 bases, with 10 bases between. The CDR3 loop spans 15 amino acids. The germline V gene has CDR1 SGHVS and CDR2 FQNEAQ. CDR3 sequence reads: CASSLPPSYQETQYF. CDR3 in DNA: TGTGCCAGCAGCTTACCACCGAGTTACCAAGAGACCCAGTACTTC.

V and J are TRBV4-3 and TRBJ1-1; possibly TRBD1 for D (6 bases). V was clipped by 2 bases and J by 1 base, with 14 bases between them. CDR1 and CDR2 (germline): LGHNA, YSLEER. The CDR3 spans 16 residues. The CDR3 DNA reads TGCGCCAGCAGCCAACTGGGGTCAGGGGCGAACACTGAAGCTTTCTTT. It specifies CASSQLGSGANTEAFF.

The CDR3 here is CASSTTGVGDTQYF. Here the CDR3 DNA reads TGCGCCAGCAGCACGACAGGGGTCGGAGATACGCAGTATTTT. V and J are TRBV5-1 and TRBJ2-3; TRBD1 matches at 8 bases. This CDR3 has 14 residues. CDR1 is SGHRS and CDR2 is YFSETQ in the germline V gene. V was clipped by 4 bases and J by 5 bases; unmatched bases: 6.

The chain recombines TRBV10-1 with TRBJ2-2, with 12 bases fitting TRBD1. Looked up from germline, CDR1 is WNHNN and CDR2 is SYGVQD (reference sequence). The CDR3 consists of 17 residues. The J segment lost 5 bases and the V segment lost 2 bases, leaving 6 bases of the junction unmatched. The CDR3 reads CASSERGTGGRTGELFF. The DNA of the CDR3 is TGCGCCAGCAGTGAGCGCGGGACAGGGGGCAGAACCGGGGAGCTGTTTTTT.

The genes are TRBV5-6 and TRBJ2-1; D not certain. Germline CDR1 SGHDT, CDR2 YYEEEE. This CDR3 is 17 amino acids long. V lost 4 bases and J lost 8, with 25 bases in between. The CDR3 region has the DNA TGTGCCAGCAGCCCTGTACGGCGCGTTACCTTCGAGGATGAGCAGTTCTTC. Residues: CASSPVRRVTFEDEQFF.

The chain links TRBV7-3 to TRBJ2-1, with D perhaps TRBD2 (5 bases). Trimming pared 4 bases from V and 6 bases from J, leaving 13 bases between. Germline CDR1 reads SGHTA; CDR2 reads FQGTGA. The CDR3 totals 14 residues. CDR3 DNA sequence: TGTGCCAGCAGCTCAACCCTAGCAGTCAATGAGCAGTTCTTC. Its translation: CASSSTLAVNEQFF. Filled out from reference TRBV7-3 and TRBJ2-1, the complete variable domain reads GAGVSQTPSNKVTEKGKYVELRCDPISGHTALYWYRQSLGQGPEFLIYFQGTGAADDSGLPNDRFFAVRPEGSVSTLKIQRTERGDSAVYLCASSSTLAVNEQFFGPGTRLTVL.

The rearrangement joins TRBV27 to TRBJ1-5; D is ambiguous. Germline lookup yields CDR1 MNHEY and CDR2 SMNVEV (reference sequence). V was trimmed by 7 bases and J by 4 bases, leaving 17 bases between them. The CDR3 is 15 amino acids. CDR3 sequence (DNA): TGTGCCAGCACTTCTGCTCCCTATTCGAATCAGCCCCAGCATTTT. As protein: CASTSAPYSNQPQHF.

In its sample, this clone was seen a few times. The rearrangement joins TRBV7-9 to TRBJ2-1, with D possibly being TRBD2 (6 bases). With 0 bases removed from V and 14 bases from J, the gap between germline ends came to 14 bases. Germline V gene lookup returns CDR1 SEHNR and CDR2 FQNEAQ (reference sequence). The CDR3 is 13 amino acids. The CDR3: CASSLAGTAGEFF. CDR3 nucleotide sequence: TGTGCCAGCAGCTTAGCAGGGACTGCTGGAGAGTTCTTC. Supplemented by reference TRBV7-9 and TRBJ2-1, the full variable domain reads DTGVSQNPRHKITKRGQNVTFRCDPISEHNRLYWYRQTLGQGPEFLTYFQNEAQLEKSRLLSDRFSAERPKGSFSTLEIQRTEQGDSAMYLCASSLAGTAGEFFGPGTRLTVL.

This chain links TRBV7-9 with TRBJ1-3, with 10 bases aligning to TRBD1. The CDR3 length is 16 residues. V shed 5 bases and J 4 bases; nucleotides not matched to a gene: 8. From germline, CDR1 is SEHNR and CDR2 FQNEAQ (reference sequence). CDR3 sequence: CASSPQGQGSGNTIYF. CDR3 DNA: TGTGCCAGCAGCCCGCAGGGACAGGGGTCCGGAAACACCATATATTTT. The complete variable domain, with remaining parts taken from reference TRBV7-9 and TRBJ1-3, reads DTGVSQNPRHKITKRGQNVTFRCDPISEHNRLYWYRQTLGQGPEFLTYFQNEAQLEKSRLLSDRFSAERPKGSFSTLEIQRTEQGDSAMYLCASSPQGQGSGNTIYFGEGSWLTVV.